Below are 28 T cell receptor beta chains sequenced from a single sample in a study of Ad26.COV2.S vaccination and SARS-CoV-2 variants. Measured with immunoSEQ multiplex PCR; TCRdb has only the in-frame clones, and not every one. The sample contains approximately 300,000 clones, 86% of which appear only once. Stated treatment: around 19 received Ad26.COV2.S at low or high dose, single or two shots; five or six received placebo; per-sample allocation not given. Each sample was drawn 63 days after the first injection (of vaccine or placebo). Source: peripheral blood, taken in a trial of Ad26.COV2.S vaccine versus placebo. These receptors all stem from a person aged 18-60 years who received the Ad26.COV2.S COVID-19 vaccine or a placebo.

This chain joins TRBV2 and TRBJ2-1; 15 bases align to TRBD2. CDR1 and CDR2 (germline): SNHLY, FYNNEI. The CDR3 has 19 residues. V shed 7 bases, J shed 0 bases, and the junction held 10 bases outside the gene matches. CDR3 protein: CASTRGGLAGGSSYNEQFF. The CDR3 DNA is TGTGCCAGCACCCGAGGGGGACTAGCGGGGGGTAGCTCCTACAATGAGCAGTTCTTC.

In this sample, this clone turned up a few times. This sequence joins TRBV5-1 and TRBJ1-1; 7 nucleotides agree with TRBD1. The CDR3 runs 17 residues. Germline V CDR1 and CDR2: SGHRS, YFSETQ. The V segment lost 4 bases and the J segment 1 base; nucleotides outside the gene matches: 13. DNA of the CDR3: TGCGCCAGCAGCCCGAAAACAGGGGAGGAAGCGAACACTGAAGCTTTCTTT. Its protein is CASSPKTGEEANTEAFF.

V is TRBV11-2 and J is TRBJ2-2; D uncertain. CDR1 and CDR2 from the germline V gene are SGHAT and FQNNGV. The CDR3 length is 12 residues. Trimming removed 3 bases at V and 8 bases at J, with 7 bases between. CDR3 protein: CASSFGRGELFF. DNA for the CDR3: TGTGCCAGCAGCTTTGGTCGGGGGGAGCTGTTTTTT. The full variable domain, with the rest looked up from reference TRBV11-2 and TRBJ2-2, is EAGVAQSPRYKIIEKRQSVAFWCNPISGHATLYWYQQILGQGPKLLIQFQNNGVVDDSQLPKDRFSAERLKGVDSTLKIQPAKLEDSAVYLCASSFGRGELFFGEGSRLTVL.

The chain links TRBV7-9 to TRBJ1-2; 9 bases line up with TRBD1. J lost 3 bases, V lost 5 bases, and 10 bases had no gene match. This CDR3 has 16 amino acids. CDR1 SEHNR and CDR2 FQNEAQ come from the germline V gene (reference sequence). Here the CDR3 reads CASSIWDRVEDYGYTF. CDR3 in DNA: TGTGCCAGCAGCATTTGGGACAGGGTGGAAGACTATGGCTACACCTTC. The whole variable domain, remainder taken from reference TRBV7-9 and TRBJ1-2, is DTGVSQNPRHKITKRGQNVTFRCDPISEHNRLYWYRQTLGQGPEFLTYFQNEAQLEKSRLLSDRFSAERPKGSFSTLEIQRTEQGDSAMYLCASSIWDRVEDYGYTFGSGTRLTVV.

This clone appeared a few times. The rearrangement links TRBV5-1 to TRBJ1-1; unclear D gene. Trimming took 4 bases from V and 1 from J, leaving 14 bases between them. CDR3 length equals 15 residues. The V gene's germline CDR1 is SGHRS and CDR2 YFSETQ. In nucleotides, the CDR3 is TGCGCCAGCAGCCCTGCGAAACCACCGAACACTGAAGCTTTCTTT. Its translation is CASSPAKPPNTEAFF.

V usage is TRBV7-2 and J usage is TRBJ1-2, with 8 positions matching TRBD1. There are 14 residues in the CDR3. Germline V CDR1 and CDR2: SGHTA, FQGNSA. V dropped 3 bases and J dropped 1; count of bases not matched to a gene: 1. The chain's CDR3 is CASSLGQDNYGYTF. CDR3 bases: TGTGCCAGCAGCTTGGGACAGGATAACTATGGCTACACCTTC.

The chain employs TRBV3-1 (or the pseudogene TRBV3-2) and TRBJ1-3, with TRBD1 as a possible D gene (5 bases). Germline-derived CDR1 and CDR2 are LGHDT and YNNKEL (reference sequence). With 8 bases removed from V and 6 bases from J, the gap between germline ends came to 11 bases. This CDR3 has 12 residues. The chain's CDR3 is CASSGLLNTIYF. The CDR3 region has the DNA TGTGCCAGCTCGGGACTCCTAAACACCATATATTTT.

The chain's CDR3 is CAVRGPTDTQYF. The DNA for the CDR3 is TGTGCCGTCCGGGGGCCCACAGATACGCAGTATTTT. The V and J genes are TRBV10-3 and TRBJ2-3; the D gene could be TRBD1 or TRBD2 (6 bases each). Trimming removed 11 bases at V and 2 bases at J, with 11 bases between. CDR3 size: 12 residues. CDR1 and CDR2 (germline): ENHRY, SYGVKD.

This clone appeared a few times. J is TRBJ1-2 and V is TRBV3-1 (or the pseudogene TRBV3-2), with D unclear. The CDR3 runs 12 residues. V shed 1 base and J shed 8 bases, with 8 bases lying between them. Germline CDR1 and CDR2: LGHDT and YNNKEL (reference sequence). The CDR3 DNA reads TGTGCCAGCAGCCAAGTTACGGGGGGCTACACCTTC. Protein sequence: CASSQVTGGYTF.

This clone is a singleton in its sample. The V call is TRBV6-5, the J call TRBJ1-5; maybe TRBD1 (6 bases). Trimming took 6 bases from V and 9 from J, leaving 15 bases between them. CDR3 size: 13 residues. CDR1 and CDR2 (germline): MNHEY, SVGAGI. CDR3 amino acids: CASSRDIGRPQHF. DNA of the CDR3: TGTGCCAGCAGCCGGGACATTGGGCGGCCCCAGCATTTT.

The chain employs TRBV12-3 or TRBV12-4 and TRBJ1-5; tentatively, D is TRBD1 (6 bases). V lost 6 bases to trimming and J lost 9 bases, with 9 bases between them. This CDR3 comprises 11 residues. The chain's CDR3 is CASSQGRPQHF. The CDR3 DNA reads TGTGCCAGCAGCCAGGGGAGGCCCCAGCATTTT.

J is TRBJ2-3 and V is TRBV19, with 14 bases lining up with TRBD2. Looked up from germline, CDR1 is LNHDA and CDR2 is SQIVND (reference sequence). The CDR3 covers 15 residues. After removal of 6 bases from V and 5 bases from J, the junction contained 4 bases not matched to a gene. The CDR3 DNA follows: TGTGCCAGTAGGAGGACTAGCGGGGGGAAAGATACGCAGTATTTT. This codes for CASRRTSGGKDTQYF. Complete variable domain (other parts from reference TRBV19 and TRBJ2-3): DGGITQSPKYLFRKEGQNVTLSCEQNLNHDAMYWYRQDPGQGLRLIYYSQIVNDFQKGDIAEGYSVSREKKESFPLTVTSAQKNPTAFYLCASRRTSGGKDTQYFGPGTRLTVL.

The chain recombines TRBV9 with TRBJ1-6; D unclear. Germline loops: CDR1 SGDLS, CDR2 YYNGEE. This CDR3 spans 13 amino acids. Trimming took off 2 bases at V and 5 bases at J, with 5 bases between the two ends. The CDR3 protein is CASSVHDNSPLHF. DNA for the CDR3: TGTGCCAGCAGCGTGCACGATAATTCACCCCTCCACTTT.

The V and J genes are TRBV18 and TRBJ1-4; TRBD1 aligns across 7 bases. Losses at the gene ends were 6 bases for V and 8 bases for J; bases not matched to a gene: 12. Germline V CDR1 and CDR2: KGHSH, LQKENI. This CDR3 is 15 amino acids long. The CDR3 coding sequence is TGTGCCAGCTCCACAGGGGCCTCTGGCTCAGAAAAACTGTTTTTT. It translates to CASSTGASGSEKLFF.

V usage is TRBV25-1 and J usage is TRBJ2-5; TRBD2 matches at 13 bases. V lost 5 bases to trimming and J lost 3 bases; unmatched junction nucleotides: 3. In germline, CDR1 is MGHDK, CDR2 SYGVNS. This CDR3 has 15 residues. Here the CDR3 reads CASSHGTSGEETQYF. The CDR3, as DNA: TGTGCCAGCAGTCACGGGACTAGCGGGGAAGAGACCCAGTACTTC.

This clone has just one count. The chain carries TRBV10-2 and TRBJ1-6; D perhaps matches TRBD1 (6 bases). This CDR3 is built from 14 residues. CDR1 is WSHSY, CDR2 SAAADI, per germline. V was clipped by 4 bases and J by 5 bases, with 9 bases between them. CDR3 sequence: CASSAGTNNSPLHF. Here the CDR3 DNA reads TGCGCCAGCAGTGCCGGGACAAATAATTCACCCCTCCACTTT.

CDR3 region: CASSVGGDSTWGRRDTQYF. In DNA, the CDR3 is TGTGCCAGCAGCGTAGGGGGGGACTCCACCTGGGGTAGGAGAGATACGCAGTATTTT. The genes are TRBV9 and TRBJ2-3; D possibly corresponds to TRBD2 (6 bases). Looked up from germline, CDR1 is SGDLS and CDR2 is YYNGEE. This CDR3 has 19 amino acids. The germline V and J ends were trimmed by 0 bases and 5 bases, with 25 bases remaining between them.

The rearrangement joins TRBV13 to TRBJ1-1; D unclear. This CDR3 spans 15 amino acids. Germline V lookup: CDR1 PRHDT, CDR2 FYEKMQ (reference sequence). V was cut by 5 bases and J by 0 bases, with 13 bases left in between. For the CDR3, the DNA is TGTGCCAGCAGCATCACGGGATACATGAACACTGAAGCTTTCTTT. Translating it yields CASSITGYMNTEAFF.

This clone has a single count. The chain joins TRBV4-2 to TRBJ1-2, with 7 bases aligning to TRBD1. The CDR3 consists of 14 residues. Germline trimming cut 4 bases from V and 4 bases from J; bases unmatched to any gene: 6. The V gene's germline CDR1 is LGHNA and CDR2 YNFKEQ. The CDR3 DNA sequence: TGTGCCAGCAGCCTCCACCGGACAGGCTATGGCTACACCTTC. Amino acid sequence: CASSLHRTGYGYTF.

The CDR3 DNA reads TGTGCCTGGAGATACACAGGGGTGAACTATGGCTACACCTTC. This encodes CAWRYTGVNYGYTF. J is TRBJ1-2 and V is TRBV30; 7 bases match TRBD1. CDR1 and CDR2 (germline): GTSNPN, SVGIG (reference sequence). V was clipped by 3 bases and J by 2 bases; unmatched bases: 6. CDR3 size: 14 residues.

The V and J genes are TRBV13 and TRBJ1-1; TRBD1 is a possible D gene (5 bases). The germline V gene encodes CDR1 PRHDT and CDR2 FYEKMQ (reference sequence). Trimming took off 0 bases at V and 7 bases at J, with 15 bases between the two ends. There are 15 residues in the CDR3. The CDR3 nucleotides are TGTGCCAGCAGCTTAGGTTTGAGGGGTTCTGGTGAAGCTTTCTTT. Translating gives CASSLGLRGSGEAFF. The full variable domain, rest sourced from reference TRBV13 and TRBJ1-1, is AAGVIQSPRHLIKEKRETATLKCYPIPRHDTVYWYQQGPGQDPQFLISFYEKMQSDKGSIPDRFSAQQFSDYHSELNMSSLELGDSALYFCASSLGLRGSGEAFFGQGTRLTVV.

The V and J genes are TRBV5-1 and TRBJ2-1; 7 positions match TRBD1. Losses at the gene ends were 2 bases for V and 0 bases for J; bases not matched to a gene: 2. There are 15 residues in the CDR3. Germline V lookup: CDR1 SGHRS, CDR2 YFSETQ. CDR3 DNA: TGCGCCAGCAGCTTTGGGGACAGCTCCTACAATGAGCAGTTCTTC. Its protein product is CASSFGDSSYNEQFF.

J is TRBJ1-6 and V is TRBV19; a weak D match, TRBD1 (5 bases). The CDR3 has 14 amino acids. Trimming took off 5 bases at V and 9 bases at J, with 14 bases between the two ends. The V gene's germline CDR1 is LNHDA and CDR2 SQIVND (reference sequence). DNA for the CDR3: TGTGCCAGTAGTGTCAGGGACTTGGGTTCACCCCTCCACTTT. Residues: CASSVRDLGSPLHF.

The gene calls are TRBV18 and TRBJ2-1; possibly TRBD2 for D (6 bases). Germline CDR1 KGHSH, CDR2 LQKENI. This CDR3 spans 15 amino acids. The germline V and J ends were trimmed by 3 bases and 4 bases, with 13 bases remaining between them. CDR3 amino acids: CASSPLGGSYNEQFF. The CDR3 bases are TGTGCCAGCTCACCTTTGGGGGGTTCATACAATGAGCAGTTCTTC. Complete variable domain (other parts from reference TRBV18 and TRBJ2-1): NAGVMQNPRHLVRRRGQEARLRCSPMKGHSHVYWYRQLPEEGLKFMVYLQKENIIDESGMPKERFSAEFPKEGPSILRIQQVVRGDSAAYFCASSPLGGSYNEQFFGPGTRLTVL.

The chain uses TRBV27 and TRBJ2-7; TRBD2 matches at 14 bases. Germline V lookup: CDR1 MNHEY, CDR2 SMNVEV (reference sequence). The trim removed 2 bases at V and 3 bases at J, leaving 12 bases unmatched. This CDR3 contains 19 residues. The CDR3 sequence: CASSLTPGLAGGPYYEQYF. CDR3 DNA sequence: TGTGCCAGCAGTTTAACCCCCGGACTAGCGGGGGGTCCCTACTACGAGCAGTACTTC.

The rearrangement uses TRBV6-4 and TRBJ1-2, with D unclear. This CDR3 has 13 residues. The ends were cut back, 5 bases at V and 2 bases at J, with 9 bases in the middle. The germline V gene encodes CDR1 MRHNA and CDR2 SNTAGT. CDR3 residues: CASSPTGNYGYTF. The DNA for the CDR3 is TGTGCCAGCAGTCCCACGGGCAACTATGGCTACACCTTC.

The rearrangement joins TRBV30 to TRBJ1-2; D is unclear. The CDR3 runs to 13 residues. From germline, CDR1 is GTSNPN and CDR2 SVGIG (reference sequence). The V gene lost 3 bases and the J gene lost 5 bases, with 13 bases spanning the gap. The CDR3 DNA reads TGTGCCTGGAGCCCCTACCTGGGATATGGCTACACCTTC. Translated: CAWSPYLGYGYTF.

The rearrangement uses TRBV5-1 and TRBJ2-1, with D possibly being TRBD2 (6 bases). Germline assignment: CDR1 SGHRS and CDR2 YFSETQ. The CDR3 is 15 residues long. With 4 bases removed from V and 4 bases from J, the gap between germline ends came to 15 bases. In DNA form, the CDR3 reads TGCGCCAGCAGCCCCGGAGGGGAGCCTTACAATGAGCAGTTCTTC. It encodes CASSPGGEPYNEQFF.